These T cell receptor beta chains were read from a single sample in a study of OX40 agonist ivuxolimab in advanced cancers. The method was immunoSEQ multiplex PCR; TCRdb's version includes in-frame clones alone and lacks a portion of them. The data contain around 56,000 clones, about 76% of them seen just once; the ten biggest clones take up about 1.2%. Sequencing used CD4+ or CD8+ T cells sorted from blood, obtained in a trial of the OX40 agonist ivuxolimab. The receptors come from an adult with an advanced solid tumor such as melanoma, head and neck, liver or kidney cancer. The CDR3 runs from the conserved cysteine through the conserved F or W. The D gene is left open where the match is weak. The size entry is marked missing in some rows and otherwise reads once, few, many or a size class.

V gene: TRBV30; D gene: NA; clone size: NA; J gene: TRBJ2-6; CDR3 length: 13; CDR3 DNA: TGTGCCTGGAGTTTTACTGGGGCCAACGTCCTGACTTTC; CDR3 protein: CAWSFTGANVLTF
V gene: TRBV6-6; D gene: TRBD1; clone size: NA; J gene: TRBJ1-2; CDR3 length: 15; CDR3 DNA: TGTGCCAGCAGTTTCGGGACAGCGAAGAACTATGGCTACACCTTC; CDR3 protein: CASSFGTAKNYGYTF
V gene: TRBV19; D gene: NA; clone size: NA; J gene: TRBJ1-5; CDR3 length: 16; CDR3 DNA: TGTGCCAGTAGTCTCGACGGGACACTATACAATCAGCCCCAGCATTTT; CDR3 protein: CASSLDGTLYNQPQHF
V gene: TRBV6-5; D gene: NA; clone size: NA; J gene: TRBJ1-1; CDR3 length: 11; CDR3 DNA: TGTGCCGTCGGTAGGGGGACTGAAGCTTTCTTT; CDR3 protein: CAVGRGTEAFF
V gene: TRBV6-5; D gene: TRBD1; clone size: NA; J gene: TRBJ1-1; CDR3 length: 14; CDR3 DNA: TGTGCCAGCAGCCGTACAGGGGCGAACACTGAAGCTTTCTTT; CDR3 protein: CASSRTGANTEAFF
V gene: TRBV29-1; D gene: NA; clone size: NA; J gene: TRBJ2-2; CDR3 length: 13; CDR3 DNA: TGCAGCGTTCTTACAGCTCCGGGGGGGGAGCTGTTTTTT; CDR3 protein: CSVLTAPGGELFF
V gene: TRBV28; D gene: TRBD2; clone size: NA; J gene: TRBJ2-7; CDR3 length: 16; CDR3 DNA: TGTGCCAGCAGTTCTCCTCGACTAGCGGGACTTCACGAGCAGTACTTC; CDR3 protein: CASSSPRLAGLHEQYF
V gene: TRBV19; D gene: NA; clone size: once; J gene: TRBJ2-5; CDR3 length: 14; CDR3 DNA: TGTGCCAGTCGCGACCTTCTAACCCAAGAGACCCAGTACTTC; CDR3 protein: CASRDLLTQETQYF
V gene: TRBV5-4; D gene: NA; clone size: NA; J gene: TRBJ2-2; CDR3 length: 17; CDR3 DNA: TGTGCCAGCAGCTTGGCCATAGGACTTTCGAACACCGGGGAGCTGTTTTTT; CDR3 protein: CASSLAIGLSNTGELFF
V gene: TRBV6-5; D gene: NA; clone size: NA; J gene: TRBJ2-6; CDR3 length: 14; CDR3 DNA: TGTGCCAGCAGGGACAGCTCTGGGGCCAACGTCCTGACTTTC; CDR3 protein: CASRDSSGANVLTF
V gene: TRBV13; D gene: TRBD2; clone size: NA; J gene: TRBJ2-1; CDR3 length: 17; CDR3 DNA: TGTGCCAGCAGCTTCCATCTGGGGGGGGTCTCCTACAATGAGCAGTTCTTC; CDR3 protein: CASSFHLGGVSYNEQFF
V gene: TRBV7-9; D gene: NA; clone size: NA; J gene: TRBJ1-2; CDR3 length: 16; CDR3 DNA: TGTGCCAGCAGCTTAGGTGTACAGAGGACTAACTATGGCTACACCTTC; CDR3 protein: CASSLGVQRTNYGYTF
V gene: TRBV7-9; D gene: TRBD2; clone size: NA; J gene: TRBJ2-7; CDR3 length: 13; CDR3 DNA: TGTGCCAGCAGCCCGGGGGGGTCGGGCGAGCAGTACTTC; CDR3 protein: CASSPGGSGEQYF
V gene: TRBV11-3; D gene: NA; clone size: NA; J gene: TRBJ1-1; CDR3 length: 15; CDR3 DNA: TGTGCCAGCAGCTTAGCTGGGACAACGAACACTGAAGCTTTCTTT; CDR3 protein: CASSLAGTTNTEAFF
V gene: TRBV6-1; D gene: NA; clone size: NA; J gene: TRBJ1-4; CDR3 length: 14; CDR3 DNA: TGTGCCAGCAGTGAATTGCGAGATAATGAAAAACTGTTTTTT; CDR3 protein: CASSELRDNEKLFF
V gene: TRBV7-3; D gene: NA; clone size: NA; J gene: TRBJ2-5; CDR3 length: 13; CDR3 DNA: TGTGCCAGCAGCTTAGGAGGGACAGAGACCCAGTACTTC; CDR3 protein: CASSLGGTETQYF
V gene: TRBV11-2; D gene: TRBD2; clone size: NA; J gene: TRBJ2-2; CDR3 length: 17; CDR3 DNA: TGTGCCAGCAGCTTAGGAGGGACTAGCGTTTACACCGGGGAGCTGTTTTTT; CDR3 protein: CASSLGGTSVYTGELFF
V gene: TRBV5-5; D gene: TRBD1; clone size: NA; J gene: TRBJ1-5; CDR3 length: 15; CDR3 DNA: TGTGCCAGCAGTCCTGACAGGGGACCAAATCAGCCCCAGCATTTT; CDR3 protein: CASSPDRGPNQPQHF
V gene: TRBV6-6; D gene: NA; clone size: once; J gene: TRBJ2-2; CDR3 length: 14; CDR3 DNA: TGTGCCAGCAGGAAGGTACAGGGCTTCGGGGAGCTGTTTTTT; CDR3 protein: CASRKVQGFGELFF
V gene: TRBV6-6; D gene: NA; clone size: once; J gene: TRBJ2-2; CDR3 length: 14; CDR3 DNA: TGTGCCAGCAGGGACTTCGCGAACACCGGGGAGCTGTTTTTT; CDR3 protein: CASRDFANTGELFF
V gene: TRBV7-3; D gene: TRBD2; clone size: NA; J gene: TRBJ2-7; CDR3 length: 13; CDR3 DNA: TGTGCCAGCAGCTACGCGGGAGGGTACGAGCAGTACTTC; CDR3 protein: CASSYAGGYEQYF
V gene: TRBV12-5; D gene: TRBD2; clone size: few; J gene: TRBJ2-2; CDR3 length: 18; CDR3 DNA: TGTGCTAGTGCCCTGACTAGCCCTTCGGCACGTCACACCGGGGAGCTGTTTTTT; CDR3 protein: CASALTSPSARHTGELFF
V gene: TRBV13; D gene: NA; clone size: few; J gene: TRBJ1-1; CDR3 length: 13; CDR3 DNA: TGTGCCAGCAGCTTAAGAGGGAACACTGAAGCTTTCTTT; CDR3 protein: CASSLRGNTEAFF
V gene: TRBV7-9; D gene: NA; clone size: once; J gene: TRBJ1-1; CDR3 length: 14; CDR3 DNA: TGTGCCAGCAGCCCCGGGGGTGTGGGGACTGAAGCTTTCTTT; CDR3 protein: CASSPGGVGTEAFF
V gene: TRBV7-9; D gene: NA; clone size: NA; J gene: TRBJ1-2; CDR3 length: 12; CDR3 DNA: TGTGCCAGCAGTTCGGACACATATGGCTACACCTTC; CDR3 protein: CASSSDTYGYTF
V gene: TRBV7-9; D gene: NA; clone size: few; J gene: TRBJ1-1; CDR3 length: 14; CDR3 DNA: TGTGCCAGCAGCCAGGGACACGCCAACACTGAAGCTTTCTTT; CDR3 protein: CASSQGHANTEAFF
V gene: TRBV27; D gene: TRBD1; clone size: NA; J gene: TRBJ1-5; CDR3 length: 16; CDR3 DNA: TGTGCCAGCAGTTTATCGACAGGGATGGGCAATCAGCCCCAGCATTTT; CDR3 protein: CASSLSTGMGNQPQHF
V gene: TRBV9; D gene: NA; clone size: NA; J gene: TRBJ1-1; CDR3 length: 14; CDR3 DNA: TGTGCCAGCAGCGTAAACCCAGGGAACACTGAAGCTTTCTTT; CDR3 protein: CASSVNPGNTEAFF
V gene: TRBV2; D gene: NA; clone size: few; J gene: TRBJ2-4; CDR3 length: 16; CDR3 DNA: TGTGCCAGCAACTACAATCGGAGACTAGCCAAAAACATTCAGTACTTC; CDR3 protein: CASNYNRRLAKNIQYF
V gene: TRBV11-3; D gene: TRBD1; clone size: NA; J gene: TRBJ2-1; CDR3 length: 14; CDR3 DNA: TGTGCCAGCAGCCCGGGACAGGTGGTGGATGAGCAGTTCTTC; CDR3 protein: CASSPGQVVDEQFF
V gene: TRBV9; D gene: NA; clone size: NA; J gene: TRBJ1-2; CDR3 length: 15; CDR3 DNA: TGTGCCAGCAGCCCAGGGGAAGGGCAGACCTATGGCTACACCTTC; CDR3 protein: CASSPGEGQTYGYTF
V gene: TRBV7-2; D gene: NA; clone size: NA; J gene: TRBJ1-2; CDR3 length: 12; CDR3 DNA: TGTGCCAGCAGCGAGTGGGGCTATGGCTACACCTTC; CDR3 protein: CASSEWGYGYTF
V gene: TRBV19; D gene: TRBD1; clone size: NA; J gene: TRBJ1-2; CDR3 length: 13; CDR3 DNA: TGTGCCAGTAGCATAGGGGGCAGAGGTGGCTACACCTTC; CDR3 protein: CASSIGGRGGYTF
V gene: TRBV9; D gene: NA; clone size: NA; J gene: TRBJ2-1; CDR3 length: 15; CDR3 DNA: TGTGCCAGCAGCGTAGTTGGGACGAGAACCAATGAGCAGTTCTTC; CDR3 protein: CASSVVGTRTNEQFF
V gene: TRBV9; D gene: TRBD2; clone size: NA; J gene: TRBJ2-5; CDR3 length: 15; CDR3 DNA: TGTGCCAGCAGCGCGGGACTAGCGGGAGAAGAGACCCAGTACTTC; CDR3 protein: CASSAGLAGEETQYF
V gene: TRBV9; D gene: TRBD2; clone size: NA; J gene: TRBJ2-5; CDR3 length: 15; CDR3 DNA: TGTGCCAGCAGCGAGACTAGCGGGGGGACCGAGACCCAGTACTTC; CDR3 protein: CASSETSGGTETQYF
V gene: TRBV2; D gene: TRBD2; clone size: NA; J gene: TRBJ2-1; CDR3 length: 14; CDR3 DNA: TGTGCCAGCAGGGCCGGGACTAGCTACAATGAGCAGTTCTTC; CDR3 protein: CASRAGTSYNEQFF
V gene: TRBV7-3; D gene: NA; clone size: once; J gene: TRBJ2-7; CDR3 length: 15; CDR3 DNA: TGTGCCAGCAGCCTAGGGACGTCGCCAACTTACGAGCAGTACTTC; CDR3 protein: CASSLGTSPTYEQYF
V gene: TRBV7-3; D gene: NA; clone size: NA; J gene: TRBJ2-7; CDR3 length: 12; CDR3 DNA: TGTGCCAGCACCGATAGGGGGTACGAGCAGTACTTC; CDR3 protein: CASTDRGYEQYF
V gene: TRBV5-4; D gene: TRBD1; clone size: NA; J gene: TRBJ1-2; CDR3 length: 14; CDR3 DNA: TGTGCCAGCAGCTTGGACAGGGGGAATGATGGCTACACCTTC; CDR3 protein: CASSLDRGNDGYTF
V gene: TRBV9; D gene: NA; clone size: NA; J gene: TRBJ2-1; CDR3 length: 14; CDR3 DNA: TGTGCCAGCAGCGTGAGTTCGACAGACAATGAGCAGTTCTTC; CDR3 protein: CASSVSSTDNEQFF
V gene: TRBV2; D gene: NA; clone size: few; J gene: TRBJ1-5; CDR3 length: 15; CDR3 DNA: TGTGCCAGCAGTTGGGCGGCTTTTAGCAATCAGCCCCAGCATTTT; CDR3 protein: CASSWAAFSNQPQHF
V gene: TRBV6-5; D gene: NA; clone size: NA; J gene: TRBJ1-2; CDR3 length: 14; CDR3 DNA: TGTGCCAGCAGTCCAGGGGACCGGGGAGGTGGCTACACCTTC; CDR3 protein: CASSPGDRGGGYTF
V gene: TRBV19; D gene: NA; clone size: NA; J gene: TRBJ1-4; CDR3 length: 14; CDR3 DNA: TGTGCCAGTAGTATACTGACAACAAATGAAAAACTGTTTTTT; CDR3 protein: CASSILTTNEKLFF
V gene: TRBV5-1; D gene: NA; clone size: NA; J gene: TRBJ1-1; CDR3 length: 15; CDR3 DNA: TGCGCCAGCAGCTTGGCTGCGGTTTTGAACACTGAAGCTTTCTTT; CDR3 protein: CASSLAAVLNTEAFF
V gene: TRBV18; D gene: NA; clone size: NA; J gene: TRBJ2-5; CDR3 length: 15; CDR3 DNA: TGTGCCAGCTCACCAGGGACTTTACGGGGAGAGACCCAGTACTTC; CDR3 protein: CASSPGTLRGETQYF
V gene: TRBV29-1; D gene: NA; clone size: NA; J gene: TRBJ2-3; CDR3 length: 14; CDR3 DNA: TGCAGCGTTCGGGGTTTTTCTAGCACAGATACGCAGTATTTT; CDR3 protein: CSVRGFSSTDTQYF
V gene: TRBV9; D gene: NA; clone size: once; J gene: TRBJ2-5; CDR3 length: 14; CDR3 DNA: TGTGCCAGCAGCGTAGCCACCGGGATCGGGACCCAGTACTTC; CDR3 protein: CASSVATGIGTQYF
V gene: TRBV2; D gene: TRBD2; clone size: NA; J gene: TRBJ2-2; CDR3 length: 15; CDR3 DNA: TGTGCCAGCAGGGGACTAGCGGGAGCTACCGGGGAGCTGTTTTTT; CDR3 protein: CASRGLAGATGELFF
V gene: TRBV7-9; D gene: NA; clone size: once; J gene: TRBJ1-4; CDR3 length: 17; CDR3 DNA: TGTGCCAGCAGCCCATACGTCGGGACCGACGATAATGAAAAACTGTTTTTT; CDR3 protein: CASSPYVGTDDNEKLFF